These 14 T cell receptor beta chains were sequenced from one sample in a study of blood T cell repertoires in COVID-19. Clones were sequenced by immunoSEQ multiplex PCR, and TCRdb holds only the in-frame ones, with some missing. The sample contains about 670,000 clones, 90% of which appear only once. The specimen sequenced was peripheral blood. The receptors stem from a woman between 18 and 30 years old with acute or convalescent COVID-19.

This chain joins TRBV2 and TRBJ1-1; no clear D gene. This CDR3 region has 13 residues. Germline-derived CDR1 and CDR2 are SNHLY and FYNNEI. Trimming stripped 4 bases from V and 5 bases from J, with 11 bases between. The CDR3 sequence: CASSVMVRTEAFF. The CDR3 DNA sequence: TGTGCCAGCAGTGTGATGGTGAGGACTGAAGCTTTCTTT.

The chain links TRBV5-1 to TRBJ2-5; D is ambiguous. Germline CDR1 SGHRS, CDR2 YFSETQ. Trimming took off 0 bases at V and 3 bases at J, with 9 bases between the two ends. The CDR3 consists of 14 residues. Written as DNA, the CDR3 is TGCGCCAGCAGCTTGGGACTGTCAGAAGAGACCCAGTACTTC. It translates to CASSLGLSEETQYF.

The chain employs TRBV6-5 and TRBJ2-7, with D possibly TRBD1 on 5 matching bases. V lost 0 bases and J lost 3, with 9 bases in between. The CDR3 contains 14 residues. Germline CDR1 is MNHEY and CDR2 is SVGAGI. The CDR3: CASSYSGRDYEQYF. The CDR3, as DNA: TGTGCCAGCAGTTACTCGGGGCGTGACTACGAGCAGTACTTC.

The chain has TRBV9 and TRBJ2-7, with 8 bases identical to TRBD1. Germline V gene lookup returns CDR1 SGDLS and CDR2 YYNGEE. V lost 4 bases to trimming and J lost 7 bases; unmatched junction nucleotides: 10. The CDR3 is made up of 14 amino acids. DNA of the CDR3: TGTGCCAGCAGCCGACAGGGGTCCTCTGAGGAGCAGTACTTC. Translating gives CASSRQGSSEEQYF. The full variable domain, rest sourced from reference TRBV9 and TRBJ2-7, is DSGVTQTPKHLITATGQRVTLRCSPRSGDLSVYWYQQSLDQGLQFLIQYYNGEERAKGNILERFSAQQFPDLHSELNLSSLELGDSALYFCASSRQGSSEEQYFGPGTRLTVT.

This clone has a handful of counts. The J gene is TRBJ1-1, the V gene TRBV6-5, with 10 nucleotides matching TRBD1. The J segment lost 1 base and the V segment lost 2 bases, leaving 4 bases of the junction unmatched. This CDR3 is built from 16 residues. Germline V gene data show CDR1 as MNHEY and CDR2 as SVGAGI. In nucleotides, the CDR3 is TGTGCCAGCAGTTACCTCGGGACAGGGGAGAACACTGAAGCTTTCTTT. Translating it yields CASSYLGTGENTEAFF.

The genes are TRBV7-2 and TRBJ2-4; unclear D gene. Germline CDR1 reads SGHTA; CDR2 reads FQGNSA. The CDR3 sequence is 14 residues long. Trimming took 5 bases from V and 1 from J, leaving 9 bases between them. CDR3 DNA sequence: TGTGCCAGCAGCACCCTAGAGGCCAAAAACATTCAGTACTTC. Translation: CASSTLEAKNIQYF.

This clone appeared once. The gene calls are TRBV11-1 and TRBJ2-3; 7 bases fit TRBD1. Germline V gives CDR1 SGHAT, CDR2 FQDESV (reference sequence). The CDR3 length is 15 residues. Trimming took 5 bases from V and 0 from J; bases not matched to a gene: 5. The CDR3 loop reads CASSPQGRSTDTQYF. The CDR3 DNA is TGTGCCAGCAGCCCACAGGGGCGGAGCACAGATACGCAGTATTTT.

The rearrangement joins TRBV11-1 to TRBJ1-1; TRBD1 matches 9 bases. The CDR3 is 15 amino acids. V lost 5 bases, J lost 3 bases, and 7 bases stayed unmatched. Germline V gene data show CDR1 as SGHAT and CDR2 as FQDESV (reference sequence). CDR3 residues: CASSPWTGVDTEAFF. The CDR3 DNA is TGTGCCAGCAGCCCCTGGACAGGGGTGGACACTGAAGCTTTCTTT.

This clone was seen a handful of times. This chain uses TRBV29-1 with TRBJ1-3; 7 bases are a match to TRBD1. V gave up 6 bases and J gave up 3 bases; unmatched junction bases: 5. This CDR3 contains 13 residues. Germline lookup yields CDR1 SQVTM and CDR2 ANQGSEA. CDR3 nucleotides: TGCAGCGTACAGACAGGGATTGGAAACACCATATATTTT. This sequence encodes CSVQTGIGNTIYF.

The gene calls are TRBV15 and TRBJ2-7; 9 bases are shared with TRBD1. CDR1 and CDR2 from the germline V gene are LNHNV and YYDKDF (reference sequence). CDR3 size: 14 residues. Trimming cost V 3 bases and J 5 bases; bases outside gene matches: 5. The CDR3 DNA sequence: TGTGCCACCAGCAGGAGGACAGGGGTCAACGAGCAGTACTTC. This encodes CATSRRTGVNEQYF.

The chain links TRBV6-2 or TRBV6-3 to TRBJ2-1, with 8 bases that match TRBD2. The CDR3 contains 14 residues. Germline V CDR1 and CDR2: MNHEY, SVGEGT. V shed 5 bases and J 10 bases; nucleotides not matched to a gene: 10. CDR3 nucleotide sequence: TGTGCCAGCAGTCGCGGGGGGACTACAAGGGAGCAGTTCTTC. Amino acid sequence: CASSRGGTTREQFF.

The CDR3 bases are TGTGCCTGGACAGGGGGAGGTCGCGAGCAGTACTTC. Its protein is CAWTGGGREQYF. The chain joins TRBV30 to TRBJ2-7, with D possibly being TRBD1 (7 bases). Trimming took off 4 bases at V and 6 bases at J, with 13 bases between the two ends. The CDR3 is made up of 12 amino acids. Per the germline V gene, CDR1 is GTSNPN and CDR2 is SVGIG (reference sequence).

The rearrangement links TRBV19 to TRBJ2-1; TRBD1 agrees at 7 bases. The CDR3 contains 14 residues. Germline V CDR1 and CDR2: LNHDA, SQIVND (reference sequence). The V gene end was trimmed by 8 bases and the J gene end by 1 base; junction bases not matched to a gene: 5. The CDR3: CASSDRVSYNEQFF. CDR3 nucleotide sequence: TGTGCCAGTTCAGACAGGGTTTCCTACAATGAGCAGTTCTTC.

The J gene is TRBJ1-1, the V gene TRBV6-5, with D maybe TRBD1 (5 bases). The CDR3 loop spans 14 amino acids. Germline V CDR1 and CDR2: MNHEY, SVGAGI. V lost 2 bases and J 5 bases, leaving 12 bases between the germline ends. The CDR3 DNA follows: TGTGCCAGCAGTTACCGGGGGGTAAGGACTGAAGCTTTCTTT. Its translation: CASSYRGVRTEAFF.